The 23 T cell receptor beta chains below were found in one sample sequenced in a study of long-term antiretroviral therapy in people with HIV. The run of the v3.0 immunoSEQ assay was at survey level. Repertoires were generated with immunoSEQ multiplex PCR, while TCRdb's copy carries only in-frame clones and drops some. The data hold tens of thousands of clones, with 81% observed a single time. Sequences were derived from unsorted PBMCs, sampled 0.1 years before starting antiretroviral therapy. The receptors derive from a man aged 35-49 years with HIV.

This clone has a single count. The J gene is TRBJ1-5, the V gene TRBV28, with D uncertain. The CDR3 spans 16 residues. The germline V and J ends were trimmed by 4 bases and 0 bases, with 13 bases remaining between them. CDR1 MDHEN and CDR2 SYDVKM come from the germline V gene. The CDR3 DNA sequence: TGTGCCAGCAGTTCCTCTGGGTCTGATAGCAATCAGCCCCAGCATTTT. This sequence encodes CASSSSGSDSNQPQHF.

The J gene is TRBJ2-7, the V gene TRBV4-3; no firm D call. V was pared by 1 base and J by 2 bases, with 12 bases between. Looked up from germline, CDR1 is LGHNA and CDR2 is YSLEER. The CDR3 covers 15 residues. The CDR3 DNA reads TGCGCCAGCAGCCAAGCCCCGGACGGCCCCTACGAGCAGTACTTC. Protein sequence: CASSQAPDGPYEQYF.

The chain employs TRBV6-5 and TRBJ2-7, with TRBD1 identical over 10 bases. J gave up 3 bases and V 6 bases, and 8 bases lay outside the gene matches. CDR1 is MNHEY, CDR2 SVGAGI, per germline. The CDR3 consists of 15 residues. CDR3 nucleotide sequence: TGTGCCAGCAGCCCTCCGACAGGGGGCGGCTACGAGCAGTACTTC. Translation: CASSPPTGGGYEQYF.

The genes are TRBV18 and TRBJ2-5, with TRBD2 identical over 11 bases. Per germline, CDR1 KGHSH and CDR2 LQKENI. V lost 4 bases to trimming and J lost 3 bases; unmatched junction nucleotides: 4. The CDR3 extends over 15 amino acids. The CDR3 coding sequence is TGTGCCAGCTCACGAACTAGCGGGAGTAAAGAGACCCAGTACTTC. This translates into CASSRTSGSKETQYF.

In this sample, this clone turned up a few times. This rearrangement joins TRBV7-9 to TRBJ2-5; 11 nucleotides match TRBD2. The CDR3 loop spans 15 amino acids. Germline V gene data show CDR1 as SEHNR and CDR2 as FQNEAQ (reference sequence). V lost 4 bases to trimming and J lost 2 bases; unmatched junction nucleotides: 3. The CDR3 DNA reads TGTGCCAGCAGCTCCTGGACTAGCGGGCAAGAGACCCAGTACTTC. Protein sequence: CASSSWTSGQETQYF.

The rearrangement links TRBV18 to TRBJ2-1; D assignment may be TRBD1 or TRBD2 (5 bases each). The germline CDR1 and CDR2 sequences are KGHSH and LQKENI. The V end was cut by 4 bases, the J end by 4 bases, with 11 bases between. This CDR3 spans 14 amino acids. The CDR3 loop reads CASSLRDGYNEQFF. The DNA for the CDR3 is TGTGCCAGCTCACTTAGGGACGGGTACAATGAGCAGTTCTTC.

The chain combines TRBV14 with TRBJ2-5; 10 bases align to TRBD2. The trim removed 3 bases at V and 5 bases at J, leaving 6 bases unmatched. The germline CDR1 and CDR2 sequences are SGHDN and FVKESK. The CDR3 spans 15 residues. In DNA, the CDR3 is TGTGCCAGCAGCCAGCTAGCGGGGGTGACGGAGACCCAGTACTTC. This codes for CASSQLAGVTETQYF.

This CDR3 reads CASRVNRGADTQYF. Here the CDR3 DNA reads TGTGCCAGCAGGGTAAACAGGGGGGCAGATACGCAGTATTTT. The chain joins TRBV28 to TRBJ2-3; 8 bases agree with TRBD1. The junction had 6 bases not matched to a gene; V was cut back by 6 bases and J by 4 bases. Germline lookup yields CDR1 MDHEN and CDR2 SYDVKM. This CDR3 is built from 14 residues.

The genes are TRBV19 and TRBJ2-7; TRBD2 agrees at 13 bases. With V trimmed by 3 bases and J by 2 bases, 13 bases remained unmatched. Germline V lookup: CDR1 LNHDA, CDR2 SQIVND (reference sequence). This CDR3 contains 19 residues. The CDR3 DNA sequence: TGTGCCAGTAGTATGAAGGGGACTAGCGGGAACATACGGGCCTACGAGCAGTACTTC. This gives the protein CASSMKGTSGNIRAYEQYF.

The chain couples TRBV11-2 to TRBJ2-1; TRBD1 might be the D (5 bases). The CDR3 extends over 14 amino acids. V lost 10 bases to trimming and J lost 1 base, with 14 bases between them. Germline V gives CDR1 SGHAT, CDR2 FQNNGV. The CDR3 DNA sequence: TGTGCCACGCAGGGAACCGCGTCCTACAATGAGCAGTTCTTC. Its translation: CATQGTASYNEQFF.

The chain is built from TRBV6-5 and TRBJ1-2; 7 bases line up with TRBD1. This CDR3 region has 13 residues. Germline V gene data show CDR1 as MNHEY and CDR2 as SVGAGI. V was clipped by 0 bases and J by 6 bases; unmatched bases: 1. CDR3 bases: TGTGCCAGCAGTTACTCGGGGACAGATGGCTACACCTTC. Residues: CASSYSGTDGYTF.

The gene calls are TRBV28 and TRBJ2-7; 11 nucleotides agree with TRBD1. V shed 5 bases and J 7 bases; nucleotides not matched to a gene: 10. CDR3 size: 15 residues. Germline V gene lookup returns CDR1 MDHEN and CDR2 SYDVKM. For the CDR3, the DNA is TGTGCCAGCAGTGCACCGGGACAGGGGGTAAAAGAGCAGTACTTC. This encodes CASSAPGQGVKEQYF.

The chain carries TRBV5-1 and TRBJ2-2, with 9 bases aligning to TRBD2. The CDR3 contains 17 residues. V lost 0 bases, J lost 7 bases, and 10 bases stayed unmatched. CDR1 and CDR2 from the germline V gene are SGHRS and YFSETQ. CDR3 coding DNA: TGCGCCAGCAGCTTGGATACTAGCGGGTTACGAATCGGGGAGCTGTTTTTT. Its protein product is CASSLDTSGLRIGELFF.

This clone has only a few counts. The chain carries TRBV11-2 and TRBJ2-7, with 12 positions matching TRBD2. V was pared by 1 base and J by 5 bases, with 9 bases of the junction left unmatched. CDR1 is SGHAT and CDR2 is FQNNGV in the germline V gene. There are 17 residues in the CDR3. CDR3 residues: CASSLVLTSGRNHEQYF. CDR3 in DNA: TGTGCCAGCAGCTTAGTCCTGACTAGCGGGAGAAATCACGAGCAGTACTTC.

The V and J genes are TRBV28 and TRBJ1-5, with D uncertain. This CDR3 is 14 amino acids long. Germline CDR1 MDHEN, CDR2 SYDVKM. Deletions cut 3 bases from V and 7 bases from J, with 13 bases between. The CDR3 loop reads CASSFRQILQPQHF. CDR3 in DNA: TGTGCCAGCAGTTTCAGGCAGATTTTACAGCCCCAGCATTTT.

Only one count was recorded for this clone. This rearrangement joins TRBV4-3 to TRBJ2-6, with 8 nucleotides matching TRBD1. Germline V gene data show CDR1 as LGHNA and CDR2 as YSLEER. The CDR3 is made up of 19 amino acids. The J segment lost 0 bases and the V segment lost 1 base, leaving 8 bases of the junction unmatched. CDR3 region: CASSQALGQASSGANVLTF. The DNA for the CDR3 is TGCGCCAGCAGCCAAGCCCTGGGACAGGCAAGCTCTGGGGCCAACGTCCTGACTTTC.

The chain couples TRBV6-5 to TRBJ2-2; no clear D. Between the trimmed V and J ends, which lost 6 bases and 5 bases, there was a span of 7 bases. Germline CDR1 and CDR2: MNHEY and SVGAGI. The CDR3 sequence is 12 residues long. The CDR3: CASRAVTGELFF. DNA of the CDR3: TGTGCCAGCAGGGCAGTAACCGGGGAGCTGTTTTTT.

The rearrangement joins TRBV6-5 to TRBJ2-7; D is possibly TRBD1 or TRBD2 (5 bases each). CDR3 size: 14 residues. Trimming stripped 7 bases from V and 1 base from J, with 14 bases between. Germline-derived CDR1 and CDR2 are MNHEY and SVGAGI. CDR3 DNA sequence: TGTGCCAGCACTCGAGATGGGACGTCCTACGAGCAGTACTTC. Its protein product is CASTRDGTSYEQYF.

This chain uses TRBV19 with TRBJ2-1; weak D call: TRBD1 (6 bases). There are 13 residues in the CDR3. Trimming cost V 1 base and J 11 bases, with 12 bases left between them. Per the germline V gene, CDR1 is LNHDA and CDR2 is SQIVND (reference sequence). CDR3 amino acids: CASSIGTVPKQFF. The CDR3 region has the DNA TGTGCCAGTAGTATAGGGACAGTCCCTAAGCAGTTCTTC.

Note on this clone: Other DNA sequences from this sample encode an identical CDR3 as well. This rearrangement joins TRBV5-1 to TRBJ2-2; 11 bases align to TRBD2. Germline CDR1 and CDR2: SGHRS and YFSETQ. CDR3 length: 16 residues. V lost 1 base and J lost 1; bases outside the gene matches: 0. The CDR3 nucleotides are TGCGCCAGCAGCTTGCTAGCGGGGGGGAACACCGGGGAGCTGTTTTTT. It translates to CASSLLAGGNTGELFF.

The rearrangement joins TRBV5-1 to TRBJ2-5; TRBD2 matches 14 bases. Germline V CDR1 and CDR2: SGHRS, YFSETQ. The ends lost 4 bases at V and 5 bases at J; junction bases unmatched: 10. The CDR3 totals 17 residues. The CDR3 protein is CASSPWTTSGGVETQYF. As DNA, the CDR3 is TGCGCCAGCAGCCCCTGGACGACTAGCGGGGGGGTTGAGACCCAGTACTTC.

The count of this clone is one. The chain joins TRBV10-3 to TRBJ2-7; perhaps TRBD1 as D (5 bases). CDR1 is ENHRY, CDR2 SYGVKD, per germline. The CDR3 has 15 residues. V was cut by 6 bases and J by 4 bases, with 19 bases left in between. The CDR3 loop reads CAISRQLSRFYEQYF. CDR3 nucleotide sequence: TGTGCCATCAGCCGACAGCTTTCCCGGTTTTACGAGCAGTACTTC.

The CDR3 loop is CASSHRDGYEQYF. The CDR3 DNA is TGTGCCAGCAGTCATCGCGACGGTTACGAGCAGTACTTC. This chain uses TRBV6-5 with TRBJ2-7; no clear D gene. CDR1 is MNHEY and CDR2 is SVGAGI in the germline V gene. CDR3 length: 13 residues. V lost 5 bases, J lost 4 bases, and 12 bases lay in between.